This T cell receptor (beta chain) was recorded in a study of human T cells and chemical hapten exposure. Study context: Small pooled library volume differences chiefly drove per-sample TCR yield variation.

Time point described: patch test 3, about 24 weeks after DPC sensitization. Described treatment: therapeutic diphenylcyclopropenone sensitization with weekly scalp DPC. The drawing of blood occurred before each patch test was applied. This clonotype was recorded many times. TCRdb fed the RACE reads into MiXCR, producing one record per CDR3 protein. The table has 130,000 or so distinct CDR3 sequences, about 11% seen once. V lost 1 base and J 4 bases, leaving 8 bases between the germline ends. The CDR3 has 14 residues. Germline-derived CDR1 and CDR2 are SGHTA and FQGNSA. The sample in question was whole blood, obtained in connection with sensitization to the hapten diphenylcyclopropenone (DPC). This clonotype originated in a woman in her fifties or sixties with alopecia areata. Some clones in this sample may be carry-over from other donors' samples. This chain connects TRBV7-2 to TRBJ2-4; D not resolved. The CDR3 bases are TGTGCCAGCAGCTTAGTCCAGGATAAAAACATTCAGTACTTC. Amino acids: CASSLVQDKNIQYF.